This record concerns one TCR beta chain sequence. Its cognate antigen is unknown. The data originate from a study of identical twins. Study results and limitations: The study reached conclusions through statistical analysis that was cross-sectional, not following the same donors.

It was template switching that added a universal primer site, and there were unique molecular identifiers on the cDNA. MiXCR, run by TCRdb on the 5' RACE reads, gives a single entry per CDR3 protein. Seen here are about 190,000 distinct CDR3 sequences, more than 15% observed once, and the top ten hold over 35%. The same sample was also used in a study of T cells expressing NK-cell markers. This second study notes: A range of about 1.0-8% of CD8+ T cells consisted of dominant NKG2C+ clonotypes in a handful of donors.

Sequenced material: CD8+ T cells sorted from blood. This clonotype was obtained from a woman aged 18-29 years in good health.

The CDR3 nucleotides are TGTGCCAGCAGCTTAGAAACACGTGAAGCTTTCTTT. Translated: CASSLETREAFF. The chain has TRBV7-9 and TRBJ1-1; D gene uncertain. V lost 1 base and J 7 bases, leaving 7 bases between the germline ends. The CDR3 spans 12 residues. Germline V gene sequence: CDR1 SEHNR, CDR2 FQNEAQ (reference sequence).